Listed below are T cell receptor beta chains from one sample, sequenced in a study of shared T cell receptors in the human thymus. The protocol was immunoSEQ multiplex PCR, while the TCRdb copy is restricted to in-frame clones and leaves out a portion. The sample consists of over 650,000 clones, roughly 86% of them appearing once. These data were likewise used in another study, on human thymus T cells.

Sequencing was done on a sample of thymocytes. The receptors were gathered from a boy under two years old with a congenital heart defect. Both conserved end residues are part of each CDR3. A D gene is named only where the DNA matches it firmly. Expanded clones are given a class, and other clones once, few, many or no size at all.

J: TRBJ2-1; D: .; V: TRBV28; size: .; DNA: TGTGCCAGCAGTTTATACGAACAGGGGAGGCGTAACAATGAGCAGTTCTTC; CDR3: CASSLYEQGRRNNEQFF
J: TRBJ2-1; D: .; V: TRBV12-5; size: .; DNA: TGTGCTAGTGGCCACCGGGACACTGACAATGAGCAGTTCTTC; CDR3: CASGHRDTDNEQFF
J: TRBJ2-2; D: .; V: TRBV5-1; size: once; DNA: TGCGCCAAGCGCTGGAGGGGGCCCGGGGAGCTGTTTTTT; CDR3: CAKRWRGPGELFF
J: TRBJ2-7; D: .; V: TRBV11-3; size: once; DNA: TGTGCCAGCAGCTTAGATGGGGCGTCGTACGAGCAGTACTTC; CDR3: CASSLDGASYEQYF
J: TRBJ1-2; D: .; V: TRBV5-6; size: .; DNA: TGTGCCAGCAGCATTTTACGTAGACAAGCTAACTATGGCTACACCTTC; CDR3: CASSILRRQANYGYTF
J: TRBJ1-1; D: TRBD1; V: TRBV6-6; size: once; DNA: TGTGCCAGCCTCGGACAGGGGATCCCTGAAGCTTTCTTT; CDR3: CASLGQGIPEAFF
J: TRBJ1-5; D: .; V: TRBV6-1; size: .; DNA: TGTGCCAGCACGGGGGTCGATGGCAATCAGCCCCAGCATTTT; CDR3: CASTGVDGNQPQHF
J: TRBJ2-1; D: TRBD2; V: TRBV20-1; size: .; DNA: TGCAGTGCCAACCTAGCGGGGGGGATCTTC; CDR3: CSANLAGGIF
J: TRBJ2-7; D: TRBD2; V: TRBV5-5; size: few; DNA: TGTGCCAGCAGCCTGGGGACTAGCGGGGCCTCCTACGAGCAGTACTTC; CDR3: CASSLGTSGASYEQYF
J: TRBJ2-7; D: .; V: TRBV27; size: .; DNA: TGTGCCAGCAGTTTAGAGGAGATAGATCGCTACGAGCAGTACTTC; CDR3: CASSLEEIDRYEQYF
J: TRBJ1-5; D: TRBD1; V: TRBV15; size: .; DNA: TGTGCCACCGAGGGACAGGGCGGGCAGCCCCAGCATTTT; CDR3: CATEGQGGQPQHF
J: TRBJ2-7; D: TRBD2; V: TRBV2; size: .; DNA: TGTGCCAGCAGTGCACTAGCGGGAGTATCCTACGAGCAGTACTTC; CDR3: CASSALAGVSYEQYF
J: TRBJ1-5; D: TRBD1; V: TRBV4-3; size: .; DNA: TGCGCCAGCAGCCAAGACAGGGGGAGCAATCAGCCCCAGCATTTT; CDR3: CASSQDRGSNQPQHF
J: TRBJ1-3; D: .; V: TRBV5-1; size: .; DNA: TGCGCCAGCAGCCCGGAGAAGACGTTCGGACAGAACTCTGGAAACACCATATATTTT; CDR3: CASSPEKTFGQNSGNTIYF
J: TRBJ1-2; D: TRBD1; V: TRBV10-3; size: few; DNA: TGTGCCATCAGGAGGACAGGGAACTATGGCTACACCTTC; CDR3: CAIRRTGNYGYTF
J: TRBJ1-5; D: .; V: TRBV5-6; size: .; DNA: TGTGCCAGCAGCTTGGTAGTCAGGGGCAACTCGAAGCCCCAGCATTTT; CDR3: CASSLVVRGNSKPQHF
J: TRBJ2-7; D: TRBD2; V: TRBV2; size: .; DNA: TGTGCCAGCCCAGGGACTAGCGGGAGCACCTACGAGCAGTACTTC; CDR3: CASPGTSGSTYEQYF
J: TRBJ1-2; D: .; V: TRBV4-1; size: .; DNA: TGCGCCAGCAGCCAAGATTTCGTTCTGAACAGGGTCGCAAACTATGGCTACACCTTC; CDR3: CASSQDFVLNRVANYGYTF
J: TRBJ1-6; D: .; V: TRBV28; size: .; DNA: TGTGCCAGCAGCCGTCGGACTTATAATTCACCCCCCCACTTT; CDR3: CASSRRTYNSPPHF
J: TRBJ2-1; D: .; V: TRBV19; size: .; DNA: TGTGCCAGTAGTAATAGCGCCATACTCTCCTACAATGAGCAGTTCTTC; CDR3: CASSNSAILSYNEQFF
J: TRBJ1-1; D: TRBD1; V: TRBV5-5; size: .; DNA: TGTGCCAGCAGCCCGGGACAGAGGAACACTGAAGCTTTCTTT; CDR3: CASSPGQRNTEAFF
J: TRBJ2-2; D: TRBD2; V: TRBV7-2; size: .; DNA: TGTGCCAGCAGCTTAGCCTTCTCGGGGTATAGCGGGGACACCGGGGAGCTGTTTTTT; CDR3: CASSLAFSGYSGDTGELFF
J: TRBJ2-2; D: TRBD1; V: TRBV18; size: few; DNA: TGTGCCAGCCAAGGACAGGGGTCCGACACCGGGGAGCTGTTTTTT; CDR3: CASQGQGSDTGELFF
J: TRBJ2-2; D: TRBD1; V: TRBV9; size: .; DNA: TGTGCCAGCAGCGCACAGGGGGCGAACACCGGGGAGCTGTTTTTT; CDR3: CASSAQGANTGELFF
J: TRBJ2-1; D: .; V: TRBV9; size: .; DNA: TGTGCCAGCAGCCCAGGGGGCGGGGGGGCAGAGGATGAGCAGTTCTTC; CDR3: CASSPGGGGAEDEQFF
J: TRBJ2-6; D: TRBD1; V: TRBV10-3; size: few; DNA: TGTGCCATCAGTGAAGGGACAGGGACCTCTGGGGCCAACGTCCTGACTTTC; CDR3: CAISEGTGTSGANVLTF
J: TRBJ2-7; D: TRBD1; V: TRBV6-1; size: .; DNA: TGTGCCAGCAGTGACCGGGACAGGGTGTCCCACGAGCAGTACTTC; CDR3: CASSDRDRVSHEQYF
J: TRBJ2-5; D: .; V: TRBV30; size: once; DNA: TGTGCCTGGACGAAGCGGTTCCAAGAGACCCAGTACTTC; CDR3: CAWTKRFQETQYF
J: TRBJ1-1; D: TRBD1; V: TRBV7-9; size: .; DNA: TGTGCCAGCAGCTGCGGGACAGAGGACACTGAAGCTTTCTTT; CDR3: CASSCGTEDTEAFF
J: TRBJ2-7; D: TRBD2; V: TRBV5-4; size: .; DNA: TGTGCCAGCAGCATACGACTAGCGGGAGTTGGTACGGAAACTTGCGAGCAGTACTTC; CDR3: CASSIRLAGVGTETCEQYF
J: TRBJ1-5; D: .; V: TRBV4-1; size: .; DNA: TGCGCCAGCAGCCAAGCCTCCGCCAGGGCCCGCGGGGAGCCCCAGCATTTT; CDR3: CASSQASARARGEPQHF
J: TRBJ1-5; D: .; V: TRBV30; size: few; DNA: TGTGCCTGGAGTGTGGGTCAGGATAGCAATCAGCCCCAGCATTTT; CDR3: CAWSVGQDSNQPQHF
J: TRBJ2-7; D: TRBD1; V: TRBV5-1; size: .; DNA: TGCGCCAGCAGCCCTCAGGACAGGGGATCCTACGAGCAGTACTTC; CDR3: CASSPQDRGSYEQYF
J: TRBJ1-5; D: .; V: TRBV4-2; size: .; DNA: TGTGCCAGCAGCCAATCGCGCGTAGACAATCAGCCCCAGCATTTT; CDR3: CASSQSRVDNQPQHF
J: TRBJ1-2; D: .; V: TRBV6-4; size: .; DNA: TGTGCCAGCAGTGAAGTGACAGACATAAACTATGGCTACACCTTC; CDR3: CASSEVTDINYGYTF
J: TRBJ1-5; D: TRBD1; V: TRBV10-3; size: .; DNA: TGTGCCATCAGTGAGAAACGACAAGACAGGGGTGAGAGTAGGGCCCAGCATTTT; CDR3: CAISEKRQDRGESRAQHF
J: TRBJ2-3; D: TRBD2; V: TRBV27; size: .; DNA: TGTGCCAGCAGTTTACTAGCGGGGGGACCCCTGGGGCAGTATTTT; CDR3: CASSLLAGGPLGQYF
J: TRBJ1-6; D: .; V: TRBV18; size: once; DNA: TGTGCCAGCTCTGCGGGAAGAAGCAATTCACCCCTCCACTTT; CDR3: CASSAGRSNSPLHF
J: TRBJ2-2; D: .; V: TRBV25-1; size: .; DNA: TGTGCCAGCAGTGAATATAAGGCAGGGGAGGGCGGGGAGCTGTTTTTT; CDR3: CASSEYKAGEGGELFF
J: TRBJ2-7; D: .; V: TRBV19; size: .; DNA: TGTGCCAGTAGTATTAACGGCGGGAAGGTAGGCGAGCAGTACTTC; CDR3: CASSINGGKVGEQYF
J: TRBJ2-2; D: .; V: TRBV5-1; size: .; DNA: TGCGCCAGCAGCTTGGAACTAGCCCGCACCGGGGAGCTGTTTTTT; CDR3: CASSLELARTGELFF
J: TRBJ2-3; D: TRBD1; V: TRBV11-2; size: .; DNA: TGTGCCAGCAGCCAACCGGGACAGGTCGCTAGCACAGATACGCAGTATTTT; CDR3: CASSQPGQVASTDTQYF
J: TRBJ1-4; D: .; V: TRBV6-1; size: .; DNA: TGTGCCAGCATGGGGGCTAACGCAACTAATGAAAAACTGTTTTTT; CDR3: CASMGANATNEKLFF
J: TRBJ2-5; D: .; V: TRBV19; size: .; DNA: TGTGCCAGTACATTGCTCGGAGAGACCCAGTACTTC; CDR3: CASTLLGETQYF